Below, 21 T cell receptor beta chains from the same sample are listed, as sequenced in a study of T cell responses to AZD1222 COVID-19 vaccine. The protocol was immunoSEQ multiplex PCR, while the TCRdb copy is restricted to in-frame clones and leaves out a portion. The sample has over 90,000 clones; 84% are singletons. The sequencing here drew on peripheral blood, taken on day 0 of AZD1222 vaccination. These receptors were taken from an adult in good health.

The J gene is TRBJ1-2, the V gene TRBV5-8, with D maybe TRBD1 (6 bases). The CDR3 covers 14 residues. Germline CDR1 reads SGHTS; CDR2 reads YDEGEE. Trimming pared 4 bases from V and 1 base from J, leaving 11 bases between. The CDR3 sequence: CASSLTGVNYGYTF. The CDR3 DNA is TGTGCCAGCAGCCTGACAGGAGTTAACTATGGCTACACCTTC.

This chain uses TRBV6-4 with TRBJ2-3; 8 positions match TRBD2. CDR1 and CDR2 from the germline V gene are MRHNA and SNTAGT. The CDR3 spans 15 residues. Trimming took 2 bases from V and 1 from J; bases not matched to a gene: 2. CDR3 protein: CASSDDGGGTDTQYF. CDR3 nucleotides: TGTGCCAGCAGTGACGACGGGGGGGGCACAGATACGCAGTATTTT.

The chain links TRBV12-3 or TRBV12-4 to TRBJ1-6; no firm D call. This CDR3 is built from 13 residues. V lost 6 bases to trimming and J lost 5 bases, with 8 bases between them. CDR3: CASRAIDNSPLHF. The CDR3 DNA follows: TGTGCCAGCAGGGCGATAGATAATTCACCCCTCCACTTT.

The V and J genes are TRBV7-2 and TRBJ1-1; 8 bases are shared with TRBD1. The V gene end was trimmed by 4 bases and the J gene end by 0 bases; junction bases not matched to a gene: 10. Germline V gene data show CDR1 as SGHTA and CDR2 as FQGNSA. CDR3 size: 17 residues. The DNA for the CDR3 is TGTGCCAGCAGCTCGTCGGACAGGGCAGGCATGAACACTGAAGCTTTCTTT. Amino acid sequence: CASSSSDRAGMNTEAFF.

As for this clone: This sequence may be a read error, since a much larger clone differs from it by one base. Other DNA sequences from this sample encode an identical CDR3 as well. V is TRBV6-5 and J is TRBJ1-4; 8 bases are a match to TRBD1. CDR3 length equals 15 residues. Germline CDR1 reads MNHEY; CDR2 reads SVGAGI. J lost 7 bases, V lost 0 bases, and 4 bases had no gene match. This CDR3 is CASSYSDRGSEKLFF. The CDR3 coding sequence is TGTGCCAGCAGTTACTCAGACAGGGGAAGTGAAAAACTGTTTTTT.

This chain joins TRBV7-2 and TRBJ1-1; 10 bases line up with TRBD1. This CDR3 has 13 residues. V trimming: 4 bases; J trimming: 11 bases; junction bases outside the gene matches: 7. CDR1 and CDR2 (germline): SGHTA, FQGNSA. The DNA of the CDR3 is TGTGCCAGCAGCTCGGGACAGGGGAGGGTTGCTTTCTTT. It yields the protein CASSSGQGRVAFF.

The chain recombines TRBV2 with TRBJ1-5, with no clear D. The CDR3 loop spans 15 amino acids. V was trimmed by 5 bases and J by 4 bases, leaving 15 bases between them. The germline gives CDR1 SNHLY, CDR2 FYNNEI. The CDR3 bases are TGTGCCAGCAGTCTTCGAGGACTTCTAAATCAGCCCCAGCATTTT. It specifies CASSLRGLLNQPQHF. Together with reference TRBV2 and TRBJ1-5, the CDR3 gives the full variable domain: EPEVTQTPSHQVTQMGQEVILRCVPISNHLYFYWYRQILGQKVEFLVSFYNNEISEKSEIFDDQFSVERPDGSNFTLKIRSTKLEDSAMYFCASSLRGLLNQPQHFGDGTRLSIL.

In this sample, this clone turned up once. In DNA, the CDR3 is TGTGCCAGCAGTCCCCCGGGACAGGGTAGTTTCGCGGTGAACACTGAAGCTTTCTTT. Translating it yields CASSPPGQGSFAVNTEAFF. The rearrangement uses TRBV6-2 or TRBV6-3 and TRBJ1-1; 9 positions agree with TRBD1. The CDR3 covers 19 residues. The V gene end was trimmed by 5 bases and the J gene end by 0 bases; junction bases not matched to a gene: 16. Germline V lookup: CDR1 MNHEY, CDR2 SVGEGT.

The chain links TRBV5-6 to TRBJ2-3; TRBD1 matches at 8 bases. The CDR3 has 14 residues. Germline CDR1 is SGHDT and CDR2 is YYEEEE. With 1 base clipped from V and 7 bases from J, the junction kept 5 bases outside the gene matches. Here the CDR3 reads CASSLPGGSNTQYF. The CDR3 nucleotides are TGTGCCAGCAGCTTGCCAGGGGGCTCAAATACGCAGTATTTT.

This clone has a handful of counts. The rearrangement joins TRBV28 to TRBJ2-4; TRBD2 matches at 10 bases. The CDR3 covers 18 residues. Germline V gene lookup returns CDR1 MDHEN and CDR2 SYDVKM. J was trimmed by 1 base and V by 5 bases; bases with no gene match: 11. The CDR3 sequence: CASSPRSGRAFAKNIQYF. CDR3 bases: TGTGCCAGCAGTCCTCGGAGCGGGAGGGCCTTCGCCAAAAACATTCAGTACTTC.

This clone was recorded a few times. The V call is TRBV4-3, the J call TRBJ2-3; TRBD2 aligns across 13 bases. The CDR3 has 16 residues. The junction had 9 bases not matched to a gene; V was cut back by 4 bases and J by 8 bases. CDR1 is LGHNA and CDR2 is YSLEER in the germline V gene. The CDR3 protein is CASSPRGLAGETTQYF. DNA of the CDR3: TGCGCCAGCAGCCCCCGAGGACTAGCGGGGGAAACTACGCAGTATTTT.

The V call is TRBV7-9, the J call TRBJ1-2, with D unclear. This CDR3 is 16 amino acids long. The V gene lost 5 bases and the J gene lost 4 bases, with 20 bases spanning the gap. CDR1 SEHNR and CDR2 FQNEAQ come from the germline V gene (reference sequence). The CDR3, as DNA: TGTGCCAGCAGCCCTCGGGTTTTACTTACCGGCTATGGCTACACCTTC. Amino acid sequence: CASSPRVLLTGYGYTF.

Only a few counts were recorded for this clone. The chain links TRBV16 to TRBJ1-5; D remains ambiguous. V lost 3 bases, J lost 4 bases, and 10 bases lay in between. The V gene's germline CDR1 is KGHSY and CDR2 FQNENV. This CDR3 spans 14 amino acids. The CDR3 protein is CASSHLQDNQPQHF. The DNA for the CDR3 is TGTGCCAGCAGCCATTTGCAGGATAATCAGCCCCAGCATTTT.

The chain is built from TRBV2 and TRBJ1-2, with 9 bases matching TRBD1. Germline V CDR1 and CDR2: SNHLY, FYNNEI. There are 13 residues in the CDR3. The V and J ends lost 8 bases and 2 bases, in that order; junction bases with no gene match: 3. For the CDR3, the DNA is TGTGCCAGCTCGGGACAGGGAAACTATGGCTACACCTTC. This encodes CASSGQGNYGYTF.

The chain has TRBV7-9 and TRBJ1-2; D is unclear. This CDR3 comprises 15 residues. Germline CDR1 and CDR2: SEHNR and FQNEAQ (reference sequence). Trimming took 1 base from V and 0 from J, leaving 9 bases between them. The CDR3 DNA follows: TGTGCCAGCAGCTTAGACGCGGCGACTAACTATGGCTACACCTTC. Translated, it gives CASSLDAATNYGYTF.

The J gene is TRBJ1-1, the V gene TRBV2; a possible D gene is TRBD1 (5 bases). Trimming removed 6 bases from V and 5 bases from J, with 16 bases in between. The CDR3 length is 14 residues. The germline V gene has CDR1 SNHLY and CDR2 FYNNEI. This CDR3 is CASSRRSGGTEAFF. The CDR3 nucleotides read TGTGCCAGCAGCCGGAGATCTGGGGGGACTGAAGCTTTCTTT.

This chain connects TRBV3-1 (or the pseudogene TRBV3-2) to TRBJ2-7; D unclear. V lost 4 bases to trimming and J lost 4 bases, with 8 bases between them. CDR3 length: 12 residues. CDR1 LGHDT and CDR2 YNNKEL come from the germline V gene (reference sequence). The CDR3 DNA is TGTGCCAGCAGCCTCTCCGAGTACGAGCAGTACTTC. It codes for CASSLSEYEQYF.

The chain is built from TRBV6-2 or TRBV6-3 and TRBJ2-1; 10 bases are a match to TRBD2. CDR3 length: 16 residues. Germline CDR1 and CDR2: MNHEY and SVGEGT. After removal of 0 bases from V and 8 bases from J, the junction contained 7 bases not matched to a gene. This CDR3 is CASSYSGLAGDHEQFF. CDR3 DNA: TGTGCCAGCAGTTACTCGGGGCTAGCGGGAGACCATGAGCAGTTCTTC.

The genes are TRBV9 and TRBJ1-6, with 9 positions matching TRBD1. This CDR3 comprises 16 residues. With V trimmed by 0 bases and J by 10 bases, 8 bases remained unmatched. CDR1 is SGDLS and CDR2 is YYNGEE in the germline V gene. The CDR3 here is CASSVDKGQGKSPLHF. The CDR3 DNA is TGTGCCAGCAGCGTAGATAAGGGACAGGGAAAGTCACCCCTCCACTTT.

In the case of this clone: Other DNA variants within this sample encode the same CDR3. The J gene is TRBJ2-5, the V gene TRBV28; no reliable D call. CDR3 length: 11 amino acids. Trimming pared 3 bases from V and 5 bases from J, leaving 4 bases between. Per germline, CDR1 MDHEN and CDR2 SYDVKM. CDR3 amino acids: CASSLRETQYF. In nucleotides, the CDR3 is TGTGCCAGCAGTTTGCGGGAGACCCAGTACTTC. The entire variable domain, with the rest obtained from reference TRBV28 and TRBJ2-5, is as follows: DVKVTQSSRYLVKRTGEKVFLECVQDMDHENMFWYRQDPGLGLRLIYFSYDVKMKEKGDIPEGYSVSREKKERFSLILESASTNQTSMYLCASSLRETQYFGPGTRLLVL.

This clone was seen just once. This rearrangement joins TRBV29-1 to TRBJ2-2, with D tentatively TRBD1 (6 bases). This CDR3 is 15 amino acids long. From germline, CDR1 is SQVTM and CDR2 ANQGSEA. Deletions cut 3 bases from V and 3 bases from J, with 14 bases between. The CDR3 loop reads CSVDVGGSYTGELFF. Here the CDR3 DNA reads TGCAGCGTTGATGTTGGGGGCTCCTACACCGGGGAGCTGTTTTTT.